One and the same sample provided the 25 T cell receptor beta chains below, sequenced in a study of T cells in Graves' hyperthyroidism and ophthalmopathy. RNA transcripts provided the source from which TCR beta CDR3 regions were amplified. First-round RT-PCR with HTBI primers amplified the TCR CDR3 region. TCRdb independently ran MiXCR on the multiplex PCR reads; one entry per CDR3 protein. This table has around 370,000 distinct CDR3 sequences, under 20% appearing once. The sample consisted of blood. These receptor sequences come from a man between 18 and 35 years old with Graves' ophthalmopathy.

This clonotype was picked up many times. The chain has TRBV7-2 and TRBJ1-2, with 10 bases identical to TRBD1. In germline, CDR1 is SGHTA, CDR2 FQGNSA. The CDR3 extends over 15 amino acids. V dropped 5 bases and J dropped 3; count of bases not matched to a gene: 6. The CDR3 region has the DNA TGTGCCAGCAGCCCGGCAGGGACAGGGGACTATGGCTACACCTTC. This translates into CASSPAGTGDYGYTF.

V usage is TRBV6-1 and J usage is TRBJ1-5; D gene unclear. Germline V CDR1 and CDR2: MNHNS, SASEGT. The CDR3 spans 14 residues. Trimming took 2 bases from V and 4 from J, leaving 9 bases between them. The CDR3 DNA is TGTGCCAGCAGTGAAATCGGGAGGAATCAGCCCCAGCATTTT. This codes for CASSEIGRNQPQHF.

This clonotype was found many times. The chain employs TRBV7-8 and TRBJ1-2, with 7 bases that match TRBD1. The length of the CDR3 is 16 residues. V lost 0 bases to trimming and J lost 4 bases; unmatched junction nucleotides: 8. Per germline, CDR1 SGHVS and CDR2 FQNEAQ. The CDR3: CASSLARRGGGYGYTF. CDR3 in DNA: TGTGCCAGCAGCTTAGCTAGGAGAGGGGGCGGCTATGGCTACACCTTC.

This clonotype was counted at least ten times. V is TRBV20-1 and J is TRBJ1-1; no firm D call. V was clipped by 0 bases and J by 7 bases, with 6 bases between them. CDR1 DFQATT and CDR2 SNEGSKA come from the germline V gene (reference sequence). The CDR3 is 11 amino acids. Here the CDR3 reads CSAREPGEAFF. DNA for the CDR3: TGCAGTGCTAGAGAACCGGGTGAAGCTTTCTTT.

The CDR3 loop is CATSPAGGGQPQHF. The CDR3 DNA is TGTGCCACCAGCCCAGCGGGGGGTGGACAGCCCCAGCATTTT. V gene TRBV24-1 combines with J gene TRBJ1-5, with D possibly matching TRBD1 (5 bases). CDR3 size: 14 residues. V was pared by 7 bases and J by 7 bases, with 16 bases between. Germline CDR1 is KGHDR and CDR2 is SFDVKD.

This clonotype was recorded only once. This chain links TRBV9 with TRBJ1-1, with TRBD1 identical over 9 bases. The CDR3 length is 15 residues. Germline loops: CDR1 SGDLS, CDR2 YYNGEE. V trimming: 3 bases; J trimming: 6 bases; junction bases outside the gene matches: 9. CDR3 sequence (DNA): TGTGCCAGCAGCGCTACAGGGGGCCAAAGAGCTGAAGCTTTCTTT. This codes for CASSATGGQRAEAFF.

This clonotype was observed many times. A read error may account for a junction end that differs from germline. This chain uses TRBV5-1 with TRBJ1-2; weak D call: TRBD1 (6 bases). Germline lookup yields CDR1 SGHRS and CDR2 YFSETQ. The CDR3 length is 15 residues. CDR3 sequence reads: CASRLEVRTEDGYTF. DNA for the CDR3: TGCGCCAGCAGGTTGGAGGTTCGGACAGAGGATGGCTACACCTTC.

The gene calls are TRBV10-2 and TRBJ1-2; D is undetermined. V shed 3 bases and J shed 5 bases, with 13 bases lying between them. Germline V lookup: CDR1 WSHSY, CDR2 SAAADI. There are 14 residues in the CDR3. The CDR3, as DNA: TGCGCCAGCAGTGAAATGGTGTTTCGGTATGGCTACACCTTC. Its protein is CASSEMVFRYGYTF.

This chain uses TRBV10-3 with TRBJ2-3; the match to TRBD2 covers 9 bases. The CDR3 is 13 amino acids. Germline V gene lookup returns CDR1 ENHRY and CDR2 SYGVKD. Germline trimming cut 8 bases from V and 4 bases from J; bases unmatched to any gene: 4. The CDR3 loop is CAISSGAADTQYF. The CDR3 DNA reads TGTGCCATCTCTAGCGGGGCCGCAGATACGCAGTATTTT.

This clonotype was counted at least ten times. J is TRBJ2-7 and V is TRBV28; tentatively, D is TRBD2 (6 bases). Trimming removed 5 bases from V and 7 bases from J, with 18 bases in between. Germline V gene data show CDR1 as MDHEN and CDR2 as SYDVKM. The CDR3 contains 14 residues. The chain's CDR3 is CASSGTGDSWEQYF. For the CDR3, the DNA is TGTGCCAGCAGTGGGACGGGGGACTCCTGGGAGCAGTACTTC.

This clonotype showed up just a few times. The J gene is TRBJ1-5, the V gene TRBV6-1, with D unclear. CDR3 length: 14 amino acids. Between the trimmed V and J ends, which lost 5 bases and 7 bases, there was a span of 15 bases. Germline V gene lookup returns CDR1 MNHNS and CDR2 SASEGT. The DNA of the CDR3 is TGTGCCAGCAGTATTCTACGGGGTAAGCAGCCCCAGCATTTT. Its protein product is CASSILRGKQPQHF.

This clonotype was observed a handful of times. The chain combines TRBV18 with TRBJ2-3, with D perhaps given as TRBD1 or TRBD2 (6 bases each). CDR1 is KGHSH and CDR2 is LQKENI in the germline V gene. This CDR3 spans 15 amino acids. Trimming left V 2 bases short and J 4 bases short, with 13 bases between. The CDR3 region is CASSPTGGPADTQYF. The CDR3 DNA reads TGTGCCAGCTCACCAACTGGGGGGCCGGCAGATACGCAGTATTTT. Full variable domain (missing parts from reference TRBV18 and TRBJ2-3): NAGVMQNPRHLVRRRGQEARLRCSPMKGHSHVYWYRQLPEEGLKFMVYLQKENIIDESGMPKERFSAEFPKEGPSILRIQQVVRGDSAAYFCASSPTGGPADTQYFGPGTRLTVL.

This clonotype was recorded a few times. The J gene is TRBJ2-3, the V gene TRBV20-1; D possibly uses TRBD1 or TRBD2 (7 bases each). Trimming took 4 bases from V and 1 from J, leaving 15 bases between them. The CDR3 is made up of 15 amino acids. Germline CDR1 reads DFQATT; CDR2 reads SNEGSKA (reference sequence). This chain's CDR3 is CSAKKGAGGTDTQYF. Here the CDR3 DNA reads TGCAGTGCTAAAAAGGGGGCGGGGGGCACAGATACGCAGTATTTT.

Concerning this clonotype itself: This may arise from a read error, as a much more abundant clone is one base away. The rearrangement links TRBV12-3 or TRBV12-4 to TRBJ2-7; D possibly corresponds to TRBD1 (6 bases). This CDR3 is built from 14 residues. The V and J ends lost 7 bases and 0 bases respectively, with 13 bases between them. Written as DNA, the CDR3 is TGTGCCAGCACTGACAGGATGAGCTCCTACGAGCAGTACTTC. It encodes CASTDRMSSYEQYF.

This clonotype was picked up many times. Here the CDR3 reads CATSDSGGPNTEAFF. CDR3 DNA: TGTGCCACCAGTGATTCCGGGGGTCCGAACACTGAAGCTTTCTTT. The V and J genes are TRBV24-1 and TRBJ1-1; tentative D call: TRBD1 (5 bases). The germline V gene encodes CDR1 KGHDR and CDR2 SFDVKD. V lost 2 bases, J lost 1 base, and 10 bases lay in between. This CDR3 region has 15 residues.

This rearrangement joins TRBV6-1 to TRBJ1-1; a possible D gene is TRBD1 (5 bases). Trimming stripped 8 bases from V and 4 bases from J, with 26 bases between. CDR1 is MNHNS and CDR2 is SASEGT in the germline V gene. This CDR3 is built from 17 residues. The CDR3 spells CASPGFSDVWGGTEAFF. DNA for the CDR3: TGTGCCAGCCCAGGGTTCTCCGATGTTTGGGGAGGCACTGAAGCTTTCTTT.

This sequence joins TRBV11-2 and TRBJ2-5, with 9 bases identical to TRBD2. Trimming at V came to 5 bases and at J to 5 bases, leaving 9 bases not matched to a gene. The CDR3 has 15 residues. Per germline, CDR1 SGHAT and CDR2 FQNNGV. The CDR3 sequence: CASSPSGGPMETQYF. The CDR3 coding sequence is TGTGCCAGCAGCCCCAGCGGGGGGCCGATGGAGACCCAGTACTTC.

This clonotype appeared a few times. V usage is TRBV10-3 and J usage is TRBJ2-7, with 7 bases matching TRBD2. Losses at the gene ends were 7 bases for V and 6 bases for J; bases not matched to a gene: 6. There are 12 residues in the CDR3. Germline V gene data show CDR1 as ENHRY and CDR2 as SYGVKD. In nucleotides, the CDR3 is TGTGCCATCATGTGGGAGGGTGGCGAGCAGTACTTC. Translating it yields CAIMWEGGEQYF.

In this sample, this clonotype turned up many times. The CDR3 DNA reads as TGTGCCAGCGGTCCGACAGGGGGGTACGAGCAGTACTTC. Protein product: CASGPTGGYEQYF. The rearrangement links TRBV18 to TRBJ2-7; 9 bases align to TRBD1. The ends lost 8 bases at V and 4 bases at J; junction bases unmatched: 6. Germline assignment: CDR1 KGHSH and CDR2 LQKENI. The CDR3 sequence is 13 residues long.

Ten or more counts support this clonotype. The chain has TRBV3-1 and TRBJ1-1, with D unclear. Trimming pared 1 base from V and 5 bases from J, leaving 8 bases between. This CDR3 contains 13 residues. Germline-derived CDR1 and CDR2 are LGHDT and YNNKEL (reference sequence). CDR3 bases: TGTGCCAGCAGCCAAGGGGGAAGGACTGAAGCTTTCTTT. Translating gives CASSQGGRTEAFF.

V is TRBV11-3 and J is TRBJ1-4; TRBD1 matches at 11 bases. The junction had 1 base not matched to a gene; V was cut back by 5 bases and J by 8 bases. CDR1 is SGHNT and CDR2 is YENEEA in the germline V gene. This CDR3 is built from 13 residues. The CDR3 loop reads CASSGQGAEKLFF. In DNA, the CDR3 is TGTGCCAGCAGCGGACAGGGGGCCGAAAAACTGTTTTTT.

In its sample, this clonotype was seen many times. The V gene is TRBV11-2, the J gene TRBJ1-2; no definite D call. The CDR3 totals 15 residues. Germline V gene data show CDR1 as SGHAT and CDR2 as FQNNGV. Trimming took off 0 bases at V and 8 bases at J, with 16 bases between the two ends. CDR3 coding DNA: TGTGCCAGCAGCTTAGAGGCAGCCTTGCTCGAAGGCTACACCTTC. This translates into CASSLEAALLEGYTF.

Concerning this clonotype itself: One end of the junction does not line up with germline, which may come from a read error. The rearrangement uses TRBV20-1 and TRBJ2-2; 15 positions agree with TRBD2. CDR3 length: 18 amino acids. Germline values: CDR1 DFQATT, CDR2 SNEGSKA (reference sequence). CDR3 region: CSARGTSGGGAPTGELLF. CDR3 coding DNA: TGCAGTGCTAGAGGGACTAGCGGGGGGGGAGCCCCCACCGGGGAGCTGCTTTTT.

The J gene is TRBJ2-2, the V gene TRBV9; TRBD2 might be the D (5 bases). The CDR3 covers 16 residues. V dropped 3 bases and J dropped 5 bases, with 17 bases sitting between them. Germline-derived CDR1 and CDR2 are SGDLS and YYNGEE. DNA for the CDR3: TGTGCCAGCAGCGCCAGACTGCTCGGGGATACCGGGGAGCTGTTTTTT. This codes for CASSARLLGDTGELFF.

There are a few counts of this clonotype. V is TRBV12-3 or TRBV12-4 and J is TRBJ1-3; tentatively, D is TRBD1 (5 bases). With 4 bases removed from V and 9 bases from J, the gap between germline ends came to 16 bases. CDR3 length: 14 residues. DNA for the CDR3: TGTGCCAGCAGTTGGACACCCGCAGTGGGCACCATATATTTT. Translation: CASSWTPAVGTIYF.